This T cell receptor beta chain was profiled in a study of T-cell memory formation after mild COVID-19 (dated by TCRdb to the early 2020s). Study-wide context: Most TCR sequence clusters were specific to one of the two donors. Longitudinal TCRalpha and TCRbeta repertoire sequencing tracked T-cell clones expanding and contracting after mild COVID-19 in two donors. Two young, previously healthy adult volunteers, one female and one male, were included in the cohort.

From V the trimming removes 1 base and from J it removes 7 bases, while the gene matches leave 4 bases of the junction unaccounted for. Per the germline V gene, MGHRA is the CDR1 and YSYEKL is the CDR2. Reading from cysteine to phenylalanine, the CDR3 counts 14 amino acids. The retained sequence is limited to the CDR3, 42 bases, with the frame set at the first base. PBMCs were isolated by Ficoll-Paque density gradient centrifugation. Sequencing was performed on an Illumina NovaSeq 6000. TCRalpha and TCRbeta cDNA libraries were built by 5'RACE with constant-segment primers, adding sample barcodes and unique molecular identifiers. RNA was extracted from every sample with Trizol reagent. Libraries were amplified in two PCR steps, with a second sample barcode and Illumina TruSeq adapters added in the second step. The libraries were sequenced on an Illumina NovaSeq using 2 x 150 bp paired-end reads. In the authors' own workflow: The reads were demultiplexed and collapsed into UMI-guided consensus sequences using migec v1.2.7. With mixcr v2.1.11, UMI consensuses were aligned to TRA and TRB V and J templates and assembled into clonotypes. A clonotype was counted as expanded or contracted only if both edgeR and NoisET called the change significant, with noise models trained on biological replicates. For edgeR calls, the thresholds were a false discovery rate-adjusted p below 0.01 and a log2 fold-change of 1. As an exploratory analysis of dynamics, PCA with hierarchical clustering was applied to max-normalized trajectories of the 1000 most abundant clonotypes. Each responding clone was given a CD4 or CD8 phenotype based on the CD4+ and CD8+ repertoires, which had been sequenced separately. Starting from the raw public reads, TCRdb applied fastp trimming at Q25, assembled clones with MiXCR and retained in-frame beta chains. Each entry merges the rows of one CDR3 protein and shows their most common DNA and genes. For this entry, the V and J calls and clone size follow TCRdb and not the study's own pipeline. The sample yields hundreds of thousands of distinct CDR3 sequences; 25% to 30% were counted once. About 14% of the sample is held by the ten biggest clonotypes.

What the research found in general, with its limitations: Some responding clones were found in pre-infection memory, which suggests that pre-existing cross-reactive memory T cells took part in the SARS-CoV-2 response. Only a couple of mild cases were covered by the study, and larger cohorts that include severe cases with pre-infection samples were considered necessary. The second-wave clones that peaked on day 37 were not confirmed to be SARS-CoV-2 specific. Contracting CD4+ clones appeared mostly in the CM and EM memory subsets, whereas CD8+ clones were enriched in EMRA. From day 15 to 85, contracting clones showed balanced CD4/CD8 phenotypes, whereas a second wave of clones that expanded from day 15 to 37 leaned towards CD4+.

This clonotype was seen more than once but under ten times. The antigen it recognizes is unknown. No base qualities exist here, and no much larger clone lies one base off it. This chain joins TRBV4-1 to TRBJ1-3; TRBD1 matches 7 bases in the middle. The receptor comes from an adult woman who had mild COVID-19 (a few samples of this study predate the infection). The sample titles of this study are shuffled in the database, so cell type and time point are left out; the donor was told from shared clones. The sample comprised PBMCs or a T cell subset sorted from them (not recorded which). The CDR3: CASSQADRDNTIYF. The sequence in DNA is TGCGCCAGCAGCCAAGCCGACAGGGACAACACCATATATTTT.